The text below deals with one T cell receptor (beta chain). Which antigen it targets is not known. These data originate in a study of T cells expressing NK-cell markers (dated by TCRdb to the early 2020s). About the study as a whole: Three sorted T-cell subsets (CD3+CD56+NKG2C+, CD3+CD56+NKG2C- and CD3+CD56-NKG2C+) from eight donors had their TCR beta-chain repertoires profiled. Libraries were sequenced as 2 x 150 bp reads on Illumina HiSeq 2000/2500, MiSeq or NextSeq. Randomly selected healthy volunteers, three men and five women, were used as the eight sequenced donors. Among the eight sequenced donors, only one was HCMV-seronegative, while the other seven were HCMV-seropositive.

Sequencing relied on an Illumina HiSeq 2000. TCR beta cDNA libraries were made by 5'RACE template switching that added a universal primer site and unique molecular identifiers. Synthesis of cDNA was primed from the TCR beta constant segment and was followed by two consecutive PCR amplification steps. The study's own analysis went as follows. Reads were demultiplexed and grouped by UMI with MIGEC, and clonotypes were assembled and quantified with MiTCR. Only TCR cDNA sequences supported by at least two reads were kept to exclude erroneous sequences. The tcR package was used for downstream repertoire analysis, and clonotypes were matched across fractions by CDR3 nucleotide sequence plus V segment. VDJmatch was used to annotate antigen specificity against VDJdb, with one amino acid substitution in CDR3 permitted. The reads underwent TCRdb reprocessing, giving one record for each CDR3 protein sequence and no DNA. The V and J calls were determined by TCRdb, not by the authors. Per the sample table, the count is 550,000 or so distinct CDR3 sequences. Less than 4.5% of the sample lies in the top ten.

Broad study findings and their caveats: Whether the expanded NKG2C-expressing T cell clones were specific for HCMV antigens remained unclear. In several donors, the dominant CD3+CD56+NKG2C+ clonotypes were found to rank among the top 10 CD8+ clonotypes and to make up about 1.0-8% of CD8+ T cells. Those dominant clonotypes were again the most abundant among CD3+CD56-NKG2C+ cells in a handful of donors, at about 28.3-60.1%.

To determine HCMV serostatus, a commercial ELISA kit was used to detect HCMV-specific IgG in serum. Ficoll density gradient centrifugation was used to isolate peripheral blood mononuclear cells from blood. The CDR3 holds 13 amino acids from the cysteine to the phenylalanine. A DNA sequence was not provided. Sequences SNHLY (CDR1) and FYNNEI (CDR2) are obtained from the germline V gene. The TCR comes from a man aged 18 to 30 in good health. Donor details come from another sample of the same person, matched by shared clones. Material: blood T cells: a sorted CD56 or NKG2C T cell subset, CD4+ or CD8+ T cells, or bulk PBMC T cells (not recorded which). In this chain, TRBV2 is recombined with TRBJ2-7; the TCRdb call, TRBD1, lacks DNA for checking. This receptor carries the CDR3 CASGGAYSYEQYF.